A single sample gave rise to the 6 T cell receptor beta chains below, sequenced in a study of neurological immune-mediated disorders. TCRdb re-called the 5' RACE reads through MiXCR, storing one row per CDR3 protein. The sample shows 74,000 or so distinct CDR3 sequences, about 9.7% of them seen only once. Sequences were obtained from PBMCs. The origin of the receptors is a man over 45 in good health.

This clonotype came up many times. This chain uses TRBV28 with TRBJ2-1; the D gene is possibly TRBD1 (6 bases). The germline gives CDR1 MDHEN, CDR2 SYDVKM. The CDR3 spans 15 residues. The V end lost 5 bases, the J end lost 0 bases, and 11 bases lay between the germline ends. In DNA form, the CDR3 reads TGTGCCAGCAGTGTACAGGGTTACTCCTACAATGAGCAGTTCTTC. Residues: CASSVQGYSYNEQFF.

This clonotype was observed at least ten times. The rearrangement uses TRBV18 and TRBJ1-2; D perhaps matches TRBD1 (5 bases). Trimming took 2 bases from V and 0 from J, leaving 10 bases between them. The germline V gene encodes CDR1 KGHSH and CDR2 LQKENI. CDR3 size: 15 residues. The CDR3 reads CASSPEQTANYGYTF. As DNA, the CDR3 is TGTGCCAGCTCACCAGAACAGACAGCTAACTATGGCTACACCTTC.

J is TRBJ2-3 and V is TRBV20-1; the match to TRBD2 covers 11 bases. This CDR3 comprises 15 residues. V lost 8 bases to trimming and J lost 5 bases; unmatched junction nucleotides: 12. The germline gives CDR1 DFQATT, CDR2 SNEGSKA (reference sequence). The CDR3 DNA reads TGCAGTCAAATGGAGACTAGCGGGATTGTAGATACGCAGTATTTT. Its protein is CSQMETSGIVDTQYF.

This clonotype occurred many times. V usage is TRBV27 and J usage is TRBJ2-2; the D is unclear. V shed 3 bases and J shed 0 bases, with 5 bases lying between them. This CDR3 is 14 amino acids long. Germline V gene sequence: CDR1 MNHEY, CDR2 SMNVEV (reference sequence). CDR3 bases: TGTGCCAGCAGTTTGGCCGCGAACACCGGGGAGCTGTTTTTT. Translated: CASSLAANTGELFF.

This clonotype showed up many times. CDR3 amino acids: CASSLDTDTQYF. The CDR3 DNA is TGTGCCAGCAGCTTGGACACAGATACGCAGTATTTT. The gene calls are TRBV7-2 and TRBJ2-3; D call uncertain. The CDR3 spans 12 residues. The germline CDR1 and CDR2 sequences are SGHTA and FQGNSA. V was trimmed by 3 bases and J by 2 bases, leaving 3 bases between them.

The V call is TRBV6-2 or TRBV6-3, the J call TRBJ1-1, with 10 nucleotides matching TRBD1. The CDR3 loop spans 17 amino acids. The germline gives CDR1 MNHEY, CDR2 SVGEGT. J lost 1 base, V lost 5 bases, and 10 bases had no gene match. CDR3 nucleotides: TGTGCCAGCAGTATTGACACGGGACAGGGGAAGAACACTGAAGCTTTCTTT. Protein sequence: CASSIDTGQGKNTEAFF.